The 8 T cell receptor beta chains below all came from one sample that was sequenced in a study of beta chain features in type 1 diabetes. Sequenced material consisted of expressed TCRB transcripts (all of the isolated RNA was reverse transcribed). Profiled with immunoSEQ multiplex PCR; TCRdb holds only in-frame clones, not every one. The data hold about 160,000 clones, with approximately 8.4% observed a single time. The sample consisted of central memory CD4+ T cells from blood. These TCRs come from a young woman in good health.

This clone was seen only a few times. The rearrangement joins TRBV4-2 to TRBJ2-1; 14 bases agree with TRBD2. Germline V gene sequence: CDR1 LGHNA, CDR2 YNFKEQ. The CDR3 is 16 amino acids. The J segment lost 9 bases and the V segment lost 0 bases, leaving 4 bases of the junction unmatched. The CDR3 DNA reads as TGTGCCAGCAGCCAAGAGACTAGCGGGGGGGTAGGTGAGCAGTTCTTC. The encoded protein is CASSQETSGGVGEQFF.

V and J are TRBV11-1 and TRBJ1-1; D remains ambiguous. This CDR3 has 13 residues. Trimming removed 4 bases at V and 1 base at J, with 7 bases between. CDR1 and CDR2 (germline): SGHAT, FQDESV (reference sequence). Written as DNA, the CDR3 is TGTGCCAGCAGCTCGCGTAGGAACACTGAAGCTTTCTTT. It codes for CASSSRRNTEAFF.

This clone was seen a handful of times. This chain connects TRBV5-1 to TRBJ2-2, with 7 bases fitting TRBD2. Germline loops: CDR1 SGHRS, CDR2 YFSETQ. CDR3 size: 15 residues. V lost 1 base to trimming and J lost 6 bases; unmatched junction nucleotides: 6. DNA of the CDR3: TGCGCCAGCAGCTTGTTGGCGGGAGACCCCGGGGAGCTGTTTTTT. It yields the protein CASSLLAGDPGELFF.

The J gene is TRBJ2-1, the V gene TRBV18, with 7 bases that match TRBD2. CDR1 and CDR2 from the germline V gene are KGHSH and LQKENI. The V segment lost 5 bases and the J segment 8 bases; nucleotides outside the gene matches: 9. CDR3 size: 14 residues. The chain's CDR3 is CASSTQREVDEQFF. The CDR3 nucleotides read TGTGCCAGCTCAACCCAGCGGGAAGTGGATGAGCAGTTCTTC.

This clone has ten or more counts. The V and J genes are TRBV5-1 and TRBJ2-7, with D possibly matching TRBD2 (6 bases). Germline CDR1 is SGHRS and CDR2 is YFSETQ. V was shortened by 4 bases and J by 5 bases, with 10 bases between the two germline ends. This CDR3 contains 12 residues. CDR3 amino acids: CASSPSGHEQYF. The CDR3 coding sequence is TGCGCCAGCAGCCCAAGCGGGCACGAGCAGTACTTC.

Details on this clone: An end of the junction differs from the germline gene, which may be a read error. V and J are TRBV7-7 and TRBJ2-7, with 7 bases matching TRBD2. Per the germline V gene, CDR1 is SSHAT and CDR2 is FNYEAQ (reference sequence). CDR3 length equals 15 residues. CDR3 amino acids: CASSLARGRTYEQYF. The CDR3 DNA reads as TGTGCTAGCAGCTTAGCGCGCGGGAGAACGTACGAGCAGTACTTC.

This clone was seen more than once but under ten times. V usage is TRBV4-2 and J usage is TRBJ2-5; tentative D call: TRBD1 (5 bases). Trimming took 2 bases from V and 3 from J, leaving 10 bases between them. The CDR3 is 14 residues long. The V gene's germline CDR1 is LGHNA and CDR2 YNFKEQ. CDR3 sequence (DNA): TGTGCCAGCAGCCAATCTTGGGGCAAAGAGACCCAGTACTTC. Translating gives CASSQSWGKETQYF.

This chain connects TRBV6-5 to TRBJ1-1; possibly TRBD1 for D (6 bases). Germline V gives CDR1 MNHEY, CDR2 SVGAGI. The V and J ends lost 10 bases and 4 bases respectively, with 19 bases between them. This CDR3 has 14 residues. The CDR3 sequence is CATVLGEGGTEAFF. The DNA for the CDR3 is TGTGCCACTGTTTTAGGAGAAGGGGGCACTGAAGCTTTCTTT.